The 29 T cell receptor beta chains reported below all come from one sample, sequenced in a study of tumor-infiltrating lymphocytes in localized non-small cell lung cancer. TCRdb keeps only in-frame clones here, not all; method: immunoSEQ multiplex PCR. The table shows 12,000 to 15,000 clones, with roughly 79% occurring only once. The sample consisted of lung tumor tissue. All receptors come from a human donor with non-small cell lung cancer.

V is TRBV6-6 and J is TRBJ2-7, with 8 bases aligning to TRBD1. CDR1 and CDR2 (germline): MNHNY, SVGAGI (reference sequence). V lost 6 bases, J lost 3 bases, and 13 bases stayed unmatched. CDR3 size: 16 residues. The CDR3 loop is CASSDTLGQGNYEQYF. The CDR3 DNA sequence: TGTGCCAGCAGCGACACACTCGGACAGGGAAACTACGAGCAGTACTTC.

The chain recombines TRBV9 with TRBJ2-7, with 8 bases fitting TRBD1. The CDR3 spans 15 residues. Germline V lookup: CDR1 SGDLS, CDR2 YYNGEE. V lost 0 bases, J lost 6 bases, and 8 bases stayed unmatched. In nucleotides, the CDR3 is TGTGCCAGCAGCGTAGGAGGCAGGGGGCAGTTCGAGCAGTACTTC. This sequence encodes CASSVGGRGQFEQYF.

The V gene is TRBV5-4, the J gene TRBJ2-1; D is ambiguous. The ends were cut back, 3 bases at V and 5 bases at J, with 6 bases in the middle. Germline V CDR1 and CDR2: SGHNT, YYREEE (reference sequence). The CDR3 is 12 amino acids. The CDR3 protein is CASSSINNEQFF. As DNA, the CDR3 is TGTGCCAGCAGCTCGATAAACAATGAGCAGTTCTTC.

Only one count was recorded for this clone. V usage is TRBV29-1 and J usage is TRBJ2-7; no clear D gene. Trimming shortened V by 6 bases and J by 6 bases, and 15 bases separated the two germline ends. Germline V lookup: CDR1 SQVTM, CDR2 ANQGSEA. This CDR3 region has 12 residues. CDR3 loop: CSVGLHGGEQYF. The CDR3 coding sequence is TGCAGCGTAGGTCTCCACGGTGGCGAGCAGTACTTC.

The CDR3 nucleotides read TGTGCCAGCAGCCGGGGGATCGGAAACACCATATATTTT. This translates into CASSRGIGNTIYF. V is TRBV7-2 and J is TRBJ1-3; tentatively, D is TRBD1 (5 bases). Germline CDR1 reads SGHTA; CDR2 reads FQGNSA. The CDR3 loop spans 13 amino acids. Trimming removed 5 bases from V and 4 bases from J, with 9 bases in between.

The chain links TRBV25-1 to TRBJ1-2, with D hard to call. This CDR3 has 13 amino acids. Germline V lookup: CDR1 MGHDK, CDR2 SYGVNS. V lost 1 base and J 3 bases, leaving 6 bases between the germline ends. The CDR3 region has the DNA TGTGCCAGCAGTGAATCCGGCTACTATGGCTACACCTTC. It is translated as CASSESGYYGYTF.

The gene calls are TRBV11-3 and TRBJ2-1; 13 positions match TRBD2. Trimming removed 5 bases from V and 8 bases from J; junction bases left unmatched: 12. Looked up from germline, CDR1 is SGHNT and CDR2 is YENEEA. The CDR3 contains 17 residues. In nucleotides, the CDR3 is TGTGCCAGCAGCAAAGGGACTAGCGGGACGCCTCCCCATGAGCAGTTCTTC. Amino acids: CASSKGTSGTPPHEQFF.

The gene calls are TRBV9 and TRBJ2-3, with D perhaps given as TRBD1 or TRBD2 (5 bases each). V gave up 3 bases and J gave up 6 bases, with 14 bases separating them. The CDR3 covers 14 residues. CDR1 SGDLS and CDR2 YYNGEE come from the germline V gene. The CDR3 loop reads CASSALGTSDTQYF. CDR3 DNA: TGTGCCAGCAGCGCCCTGGGGACCAGTGATACGCAGTATTTT. The complete variable domain, with remaining parts taken from reference TRBV9 and TRBJ2-3, reads DSGVTQTPKHLITATGQRVTLRCSPRSGDLSVYWYQQSLDQGLQFLIQYYNGEERAKGNILERFSAQQFPDLHSELNLSSLELGDSALYFCASSALGTSDTQYFGPGTRLTVL.

The rearrangement joins TRBV9 to TRBJ2-7, with D possibly being TRBD2 (6 bases). With 0 bases removed from V and 6 bases from J, the gap between germline ends came to 13 bases. The CDR3 extends over 14 amino acids. Per germline, CDR1 SGDLS and CDR2 YYNGEE. The CDR3 region has the DNA TGTGCCAGCAGCGTAGTCGGGGGTGTGGGCGAGCAGTACTTC. This translates into CASSVVGGVGEQYF.

The gene calls are TRBV29-1 and TRBJ2-3, with 12 bases lining up with TRBD2. The germline V gene encodes CDR1 SQVTM and CDR2 ANQGSEA. V was pared by 5 bases and J by 5 bases, with 8 bases of the junction left unmatched. This CDR3 region has 15 residues. DNA of the CDR3: TGCAGCGTTAGCCAGTCTAGCGGGAGGGTAGATACGCAGTATTTT. It specifies CSVSQSSGRVDTQYF.

The chain carries TRBV4-2 and TRBJ2-7; tentative D call: TRBD1 (6 bases). Germline lookup yields CDR1 LGHNA and CDR2 YNFKEQ. V was trimmed by 3 bases and J by 1 base, leaving 10 bases between them. The CDR3 runs to 14 residues. CDR3 amino acids: CASSQQQGSYEQYF. The CDR3 DNA reads as TGTGCCAGCAGCCAGCAACAGGGATCCTACGAGCAGTACTTC.

The chain employs TRBV11-1 and TRBJ2-1; D might be TRBD1 (5 bases). V was clipped by 7 bases and J by 7 bases, with 17 bases between them. The CDR3 is 14 amino acids. Germline CDR1 reads SGHAT; CDR2 reads FQDESV (reference sequence). CDR3 sequence: CASNPGHRWNEQFF. For the CDR3, the DNA is TGTGCCAGCAACCCCGGACACCGTTGGAATGAGCAGTTCTTC.

The rearrangement links TRBV27 to TRBJ1-1, with D possibly matching TRBD1 (5 bases). V was cut by 1 base and J by 1 base, with 10 bases left in between. From germline, CDR1 is MNHEY and CDR2 SMNVEV (reference sequence). CDR3 length: 15 residues. The CDR3 region is CASSLLGPKNTEAFF. CDR3 sequence (DNA): TGTGCCAGCAGTTTATTGGGACCAAAGAACACTGAAGCTTTCTTT.

V usage is TRBV7-8 and J usage is TRBJ2-7; unclear D gene. V shed 6 bases and J shed 3 bases, with 18 bases lying between them. This CDR3 spans 15 amino acids. The germline CDR1 and CDR2 sequences are SGHVS and FQNEAQ. CDR3 residues: CASRSHGTAVYEQYF. The CDR3 nucleotides read TGTGCCAGCAGAAGCCATGGCACGGCGGTCTACGAGCAGTACTTC.

The rearrangement uses TRBV27 and TRBJ2-1; possibly TRBD2 for D (6 bases). Germline lookup yields CDR1 MNHEY and CDR2 SMNVEV (reference sequence). The CDR3 loop spans 11 amino acids. V gave up 7 bases and J gave up 10 bases, with 11 bases separating them. The CDR3, as DNA: TGTGCCAGCACTCTGGGGGGAGAGCAGTTCTTC. Protein product: CASTLGGEQFF.

The sample holds one count of this clone. This chain uses TRBV11-3 with TRBJ2-4, with 9 bases aligning to TRBD1. The ends lost 4 bases at V and 7 bases at J; junction bases unmatched: 5. Per germline, CDR1 SGHNT and CDR2 YENEEA. This CDR3 has 14 residues. The CDR3 nucleotides are TGTGCCAGCAGCTCGGGACAGGGAGTGAACATTCAGTACTTC. Translating it yields CASSSGQGVNIQYF.

This chain links TRBV2 with TRBJ1-5; 8 nucleotides match TRBD1. V lost 8 bases, J lost 0 bases, and 9 bases stayed unmatched. The V gene's germline CDR1 is SNHLY and CDR2 FYNNEI. The CDR3 is 16 residues long. The CDR3 protein is CASCGQGQYSNQPQHF. In DNA form, the CDR3 reads TGTGCCAGCTGTGGACAGGGCCAGTATAGCAATCAGCCCCAGCATTTT.

The genes are TRBV18 and TRBJ1-1; no clear D. This CDR3 contains 13 residues. Germline CDR1 and CDR2: KGHSH and LQKENI. Trimming removed 1 base at V and 8 bases at J, with 11 bases between. The chain's CDR3 is CASSPRVSSEAFF. In DNA, the CDR3 is TGTGCCAGCTCACCACGGGTCAGTTCCGAAGCTTTCTTT.

A few counts support this clone. This CDR3 reads CASSFRRGYEQYF. The CDR3 nucleotides read TGTGCCAGCAGCTTCAGGCGGGGGTACGAGCAGTACTTC. The rearrangement links TRBV7-2 to TRBJ2-7; 7 bases match TRBD2. V lost 3 bases to trimming and J lost 4 bases; unmatched junction nucleotides: 3. The CDR3 is 13 amino acids. CDR1 and CDR2 (germline): SGHTA, FQGNSA.

This chain uses TRBV5-1 with TRBJ2-1; 9 nucleotides agree with TRBD2. Looked up from germline, CDR1 is SGHRS and CDR2 is YFSETQ. The V and J ends lost 4 bases and 7 bases, in that order; junction bases with no gene match: 12. This CDR3 contains 16 residues. CDR3 residues: CASSPGGREGRNEQFF. Here the CDR3 DNA reads TGCGCCAGCAGCCCGGGTGGGCGGGAGGGCCGGAATGAGCAGTTCTTC. Variable domain in full (rest from reference TRBV5-1 and TRBJ2-1): KAGVTQTPRYLIKTRGQQVTLSCSPISGHRSVSWYQQTPGQGLQFLFEYFSETQRNKGNFPGRFSGRQFSNSRSEMNVSTLELGDSALYLCASSPGGREGRNEQFFGPGTRLTVL.

V is TRBV19 and J is TRBJ2-7; a weak D match, TRBD1 (5 bases). The V end was cut by 2 bases, the J end by 10 bases, with 15 bases between. The germline gives CDR1 LNHDA, CDR2 SQIVND (reference sequence). The CDR3 spans 13 residues. The CDR3 is CASSISDTGVQYF. In DNA, the CDR3 is TGTGCCAGTAGTATATCAGATACAGGCGTCCAGTACTTC.

V usage is TRBV29-1 and J usage is TRBJ1-5; D is unresolved. The CDR3 spans 12 residues. Germline values: CDR1 SQVTM, CDR2 ANQGSEA. V lost 7 bases to trimming and J lost 2 bases, with 9 bases between them. In DNA form, the CDR3 reads TGCAGCGCCCGGTCCGGCAATCAGCCCCAGCATTTT. Its protein is CSARSGNQPQHF. The full variable domain, in which reference TRBV29-1 and TRBJ1-5 provide the parts outside the CDR3, is SAVISQKPSRDICQRGTSLTIQCQVDSQVTMMFWYRQQPGQSLTLIATANQGSEATYESGFVIDKFPISRPNLTFSTLTVSNMSPEDSSIYLCSARSGNQPQHFGDGTRLSIL.

V is TRBV19 and J is TRBJ1-2; 12 nucleotides align to TRBD1. Germline V lookup: CDR1 LNHDA, CDR2 SQIVND (reference sequence). V shed 3 bases, J shed 2 bases, and the junction held 4 bases outside the gene matches. CDR3 size: 16 residues. CDR3 sequence (DNA): TGTGCCAGTAGTATCGGGACAGGGGGCTTGAACTATGGCTACACCTTC. Translation: CASSIGTGGLNYGYTF.

V usage is TRBV6-5 and J usage is TRBJ1-2; no clear D. The germline V gene encodes CDR1 MNHEY and CDR2 SVGAGI. There are 15 residues in the CDR3. V lost 8 bases and J lost 0, with 16 bases in between. CDR3 DNA: TGTGCCAGCCTGAAAGCTGGACCCCCTAACTATGGCTACACCTTC. It yields the protein CASLKAGPPNYGYTF.

This chain connects TRBV28 to TRBJ1-5, with 7 bases lining up with TRBD1. The CDR3 covers 15 residues. CDR1 is MDHEN, CDR2 SYDVKM, per germline. V gave up 5 bases and J gave up 6 bases; unmatched junction bases: 10. For the CDR3, the DNA is TGTGCCAGCAGTCCAGGCAGGGGGGTTGGTCAGCCCCAGCATTTT. As protein: CASSPGRGVGQPQHF.

The chain combines TRBV6-4 with TRBJ2-7; 8 nucleotides agree with TRBD2. The V segment lost 9 bases and the J segment 4 bases; nucleotides outside the gene matches: 5. CDR1 is MRHNA and CDR2 is SNTAGT in the germline V gene. This CDR3 contains 12 residues. CDR3 in DNA: TGTGCCAGGGTCGGACTAGCATACGAGCAGTACTTC. Protein: CARVGLAYEQYF.

The J gene is TRBJ2-5, the V gene TRBV5-4; 7 positions agree with TRBD2. Germline V CDR1 and CDR2: SGHNT, YYREEE (reference sequence). The CDR3 covers 15 residues. V trimming: 4 bases; J trimming: 3 bases; junction bases outside the gene matches: 9. CDR3 DNA sequence: TGTGCCAGCAGCCCGGGGGGAGCGGCAGAAGAGACCCAGTACTTC. Translation gives CASSPGGAAEETQYF. The entire variable domain, with the rest obtained from reference TRBV5-4 and TRBJ2-5, is as follows: ETGVTQSPTHLIKTRGQQVTLRCSSQSGHNTVSWYQQALGQGPQFIFQYYREEENGRGNFPPRFSGLQFPNYSSELNVNALELDDSALYLCASSPGGAAEETQYFGPGTRLLVL.

V and J are TRBV27 and TRBJ2-3; D is perhaps TRBD1 (6 bases). The CDR3 sequence is 15 residues long. Trimming stripped 7 bases from V and 9 bases from J, with 23 bases between. Per the germline V gene, CDR1 is MNHEY and CDR2 is SMNVEV (reference sequence). CDR3: CASTSILRSGATQYF. In nucleotides, the CDR3 is TGTGCCAGCACATCTATTCTCCGGTCAGGGGCCACGCAGTATTTT.

The CDR3 sequence: CASSLGRSNTDTQYF. The CDR3 nucleotides read TGTGCCAGCAGCTTAGGTCGCAGTAACACAGATACGCAGTATTTT. The gene calls are TRBV13 and TRBJ2-3; D unclear. CDR3 length: 15 residues. Germline V gene lookup returns CDR1 PRHDT and CDR2 FYEKMQ (reference sequence). Trimming pared 0 bases from V and 2 bases from J, leaving 9 bases between.